The clone carrying this T cell receptor beta chain was observed many times. Its specificity is unknown. These data come from a study of early T cells in non-severe SARS-CoV-2 infection. Study-wide background: Sequencing was performed on bulk RNA from unsorted whole blood, leaving chains unpaired.

The germline V gene has CDR1 WSHSY and CDR2 SAAADI. V lost 4 bases and J 1 base, leaving 16 bases between the germline ends. This CDR3 comprises 17 residues. Individual cDNA molecules each received unique molecular identifiers attached to them. TCRdb passed the 5' RACE reads through MiXCR, listing each CDR3 protein once. Among tens of thousands of distinct CDR3 sequences listed, around a sixth were seen once. Study findings and constraints: VDJdb-based annotation leaned toward anti-spike CD8 responses and missed private and CD4 specificities.

The origin of this receptor is an adult who was a healthcare worker with PCR-confirmed SARS-CoV-2 infection or an uninfected control (not recorded which). Sequences were derived from whole blood, sampled at baseline. The V call is TRBV10-2, the J call TRBJ2-2, with a tentative D call TRBD1 (6 bases). This CDR3 reads CASSGVLMGQNTGELFF. The CDR3 nucleotides read TGCGCCAGCAGTGGAGTTTTAATGGGACAGAACACCGGGGAGCTGTTTTTT.